These 20 T cell receptor beta chains originate from one sample sequenced in a study of T cells in Graves' hyperthyroidism and ophthalmopathy. Amplification yielded TCR beta CDR3 regions, with RNA transcripts as the source. The study used the HTBI primer set for a first-round RT-PCR of the TCR CDR3. TCRdb re-analysed the multiplex PCR reads in MiXCR, keeping a single row per CDR3 protein. The repertoire holds about 500,000 distinct CDR3 sequences, with over 15% as singletons. The sequencing input was blood. The receptors here all came from a woman between 18 and 29 years old with Graves' hyperthyroidism.

This chain joins TRBV4-1 and TRBJ2-5, with 10 bases identical to TRBD1. The CDR3 covers 16 residues. Germline lookup yields CDR1 MGHRA and CDR2 YSYEKL. Trimming took 4 bases from V and 4 from J; bases not matched to a gene: 9. Here the CDR3 DNA reads TGCGCCAGCAGCCCGGGACAGGGGAAGGGAGGAGAGACCCAGTACTTC. Residues: CASSPGQGKGGETQYF.

There are a few counts of this clonotype. The chain uses TRBV13 and TRBJ2-1, with 10 bases matching TRBD1. CDR3 length: 18 residues. The V segment lost 1 base and the J segment 4 bases; nucleotides outside the gene matches: 10. Germline-derived CDR1 and CDR2 are PRHDT and FYEKMQ (reference sequence). The CDR3: CASSLAFRTGGYYNEQFF. As DNA, the CDR3 is TGTGCCAGCAGCTTAGCTTTCCGGACAGGGGGGTATTACAATGAGCAGTTCTTC.

Regarding this clonotype: The junction differs from germline at one of its ends, possibly a read error. This chain links TRBV2 with TRBJ2-5, with 10 nucleotides matching TRBD2. The CDR3 loop spans 15 amino acids. The germline V gene encodes CDR1 SNHLY and CDR2 FYNNEI. Written as DNA, the CDR3 is TGTGCCAGCAGCGAAGAGCCTAGCGGGGGCAAGACCCAGTACTTC. Translation: CASSEEPSGGKTQYF.

This clonotype has ten or more counts. This rearrangement joins TRBV12-3 or TRBV12-4 to TRBJ2-1; D is tentatively TRBD1 or TRBD2 (5 bases each). Trimming stripped 3 bases from V and 7 bases from J, with 19 bases between. This CDR3 spans 16 amino acids. The CDR3 sequence: CASSLGQGRGRNEQFF. The CDR3 DNA follows: TGTGCCAGCAGTTTGGGTCAGGGACGCGGTCGGAATGAGCAGTTCTTC.

The V gene is TRBV6-1, the J gene TRBJ2-3, with a possible D match to TRBD2 (6 bases). Germline V gene data show CDR1 as MNHNS and CDR2 as SASEGT. The V end was cut by 5 bases, the J end by 2 bases, with 14 bases between. The CDR3 extends over 15 amino acids. The CDR3, as DNA: TGTGCCAGCAGTAAGCGGACTAAATACACAGATACGCAGTATTTT. Its translation: CASSKRTKYTDTQYF.

This clonotype came up many times. The CDR3 nucleotides read TGCGCCAGCAGGCGGCTTAGCGGGGCAGATACGCAGTATTTT. Amino acid sequence: CASRRLSGADTQYF. The rearrangement joins TRBV10-2 to TRBJ2-3; 8 positions agree with TRBD2. V was pared by 6 bases and J by 4 bases, with 6 bases of the junction left unmatched. Germline V gene lookup returns CDR1 WSHSY and CDR2 SAAADI. The CDR3 sequence is 14 residues long.

The chain is built from TRBV9 and TRBJ1-6; 8 nucleotides align to TRBD1. Per the germline V gene, CDR1 is SGDLS and CDR2 is YYNGEE. The CDR3 extends over 15 amino acids. The trim removed 2 bases at V and 9 bases at J, leaving 7 bases unmatched. The CDR3 sequence: CASSVGDRWSSPLHF. The DNA of the CDR3 is TGTGCCAGCAGCGTGGGGGACAGGTGGAGTTCACCCCTCCACTTT.

This clonotype came up many times. The chain carries TRBV12-3 or TRBV12-4 and TRBJ1-3; D might be TRBD1 (6 bases). Trimming cost V 3 bases and J 2 bases, with 8 bases left between them. This CDR3 is 14 amino acids long. The chain's CDR3 is CASSLWGPGNTIYF. The CDR3 bases are TGTGCCAGCAGTTTGTGGGGGCCTGGAAACACCATATATTTT.

The chain recombines TRBV4-1 with TRBJ2-5; 7 nucleotides line up with TRBD2. The CDR3 covers 16 residues. The junction had 17 bases not matched to a gene; V was cut back by 4 bases and J by 9 bases. Per the germline V gene, CDR1 is MGHRA and CDR2 is YSYEKL. DNA of the CDR3: TGCGCCAGCAGCCGACAACTCGTGCAGGGACGGGAGGCCCAGTACTTC. Protein sequence: CASSRQLVQGREAQYF.

The V and J genes are TRBV7-9 and TRBJ2-7; D may match TRBD1 or TRBD2 (5 bases each). The DNA end favors TRBJ2-1, so the J call may be wrong. This CDR3 contains 18 residues. The germline CDR1 and CDR2 sequences are SEHNR and FQNEAQ (reference sequence). CDR3 in DNA: TGTGCCAGCAGCTCGTGGTATGGAAAGGGACCGAAACACTACGAGCAGTTCTTC. It yields the protein CASSSWYGKGPKHYEQFF.

In this sample, this clonotype turned up many times. The V call is TRBV11-2, the J call TRBJ2-2; 9 nucleotides line up with TRBD1. The length of the CDR3 is 15 residues. Germline trimming cut 4 bases from V and 5 bases from J; bases unmatched to any gene: 5. Germline V gives CDR1 SGHAT, CDR2 FQNNGV. CDR3: CASSSRGTGTGELFF. The DNA of the CDR3 is TGTGCCAGCAGCTCTAGGGGGACAGGGACCGGGGAGCTGTTTTTT.

The V and J genes are TRBV25-1 and TRBJ2-7, with D possibly TRBD1 on 6 matching bases. V dropped 6 bases and J dropped 5 bases, with 20 bases sitting between them. Germline lookup yields CDR1 MGHDK and CDR2 SYGVNS. The CDR3 runs 15 residues. The CDR3 DNA follows: TGTGCCAGCAGAGATACCACAGGGTCGTACCACGAGCAGTACTTC. It codes for CASRDTTGSYHEQYF.

The chain combines TRBV9 with TRBJ2-7; possible D gene TRBD2, 6 bases. CDR1 and CDR2 from the germline V gene are SGDLS and YYNGEE. V was pared by 3 bases and J by 2 bases, with 18 bases between. The CDR3 is 16 residues long. CDR3 amino acids: CASSGGVGQATYEQYF. The CDR3 DNA reads as TGTGCCAGCAGCGGGGGGGTCGGGCAGGCGACCTACGAGCAGTACTTC.

This clonotype was found many times. This chain joins TRBV7-2 and TRBJ1-5, with 7 bases identical to TRBD1. Germline loops: CDR1 SGHTA, CDR2 FQGNSA. CDR3 length: 15 amino acids. J was trimmed by 0 bases and V by 4 bases; bases with no gene match: 3. The CDR3 loop is CASSSTGSSNQPQHF. CDR3 DNA sequence: TGTGCCAGCAGCTCGACAGGGAGTAGCAATCAGCCCCAGCATTTT.

This clonotype showed up just a few times. The rearrangement links TRBV24-1 to TRBJ2-2, with 7 bases aligning to TRBD2. J lost 1 base, V lost 4 bases, and 2 bases had no gene match. This CDR3 spans 15 amino acids. Germline V gene lookup returns CDR1 KGHDR and CDR2 SFDVKD. The CDR3 nucleotides are TGTGCCACCAGTGAGGGGGGGAGGAACACCGGGGAGCTGTTTTTT. The encoded protein is CATSEGGRNTGELFF.

Ten or more counts support this clonotype. The chain combines TRBV11-2 with TRBJ2-5, with 7 bases that match TRBD1. Trimming cost V 5 bases and J 5 bases; bases outside gene matches: 5. CDR1 and CDR2 from the germline V gene are SGHAT and FQNNGV. The CDR3 spans 13 residues. CDR3 in DNA: TGTGCCAGCAGCAAGGGGGCAGGGGAGACCCAGTACTTC. Its protein product is CASSKGAGETQYF.

This clonotype showed up many times. The chain joins TRBV20-1 to TRBJ2-3, with D possibly being TRBD2 (5 bases). V shed 4 bases and J shed 6 bases, with 14 bases lying between them. Germline CDR1 is DFQATT and CDR2 is SNEGSKA (reference sequence). The CDR3 length is 13 residues. The CDR3 region has the DNA TGCAGTGCTATGGACTCTCCGTCGGATACGCAGTATTTT. This translates into CSAMDSPSDTQYF.

This clonotype came up many times. The chain couples TRBV2 to TRBJ1-2; D call uncertain. With 4 bases removed from V and 7 bases from J, the gap between germline ends came to 10 bases. Per the germline V gene, CDR1 is SNHLY and CDR2 is FYNNEI. This CDR3 comprises 12 residues. CDR3 bases: TGTGCCAGCAGTGTCCTTTCCGGTGGCTACACCTTC. This sequence encodes CASSVLSGGYTF. Full variable domain (rest looked up from reference TRBV2 and TRBJ1-2): EPEVTQTPSHQVTQMGQEVILRCVPISNHLYFYWYRQILGQKVEFLVSFYNNEISEKSEIFDDQFSVERPDGSNFTLKIRSTKLEDSAMYFCASSVLSGGYTFGSGTRLTVV.

The sample holds many counts of this clonotype. The chain is built from TRBV20-1 and TRBJ2-3, with TRBD2 matching 9 bases. CDR3 length equals 15 residues. J gave up 1 base and V 3 bases, and 5 bases lay outside the gene matches. CDR1 and CDR2 (germline): DFQATT, SNEGSKA (reference sequence). The CDR3 sequence: CSARLRGGGTDTQYF. The CDR3, as DNA: TGCAGTGCTAGGTTGCGGGGGGGAGGCACAGATACGCAGTATTTT.

This clonotype was picked up many times. The genes are TRBV20-1 and TRBJ2-5; TRBD1 agrees at 8 bases. The CDR3 loop spans 13 amino acids. V was pared by 0 bases and J by 7 bases, with 4 bases of the junction left unmatched. CDR1 and CDR2 from the germline V gene are DFQATT and SNEGSKA (reference sequence). CDR3 sequence reads: CSARDQGAGTQYF. The CDR3 nucleotides are TGCAGTGCTAGAGATCAGGGGGCCGGGACCCAGTACTTC.